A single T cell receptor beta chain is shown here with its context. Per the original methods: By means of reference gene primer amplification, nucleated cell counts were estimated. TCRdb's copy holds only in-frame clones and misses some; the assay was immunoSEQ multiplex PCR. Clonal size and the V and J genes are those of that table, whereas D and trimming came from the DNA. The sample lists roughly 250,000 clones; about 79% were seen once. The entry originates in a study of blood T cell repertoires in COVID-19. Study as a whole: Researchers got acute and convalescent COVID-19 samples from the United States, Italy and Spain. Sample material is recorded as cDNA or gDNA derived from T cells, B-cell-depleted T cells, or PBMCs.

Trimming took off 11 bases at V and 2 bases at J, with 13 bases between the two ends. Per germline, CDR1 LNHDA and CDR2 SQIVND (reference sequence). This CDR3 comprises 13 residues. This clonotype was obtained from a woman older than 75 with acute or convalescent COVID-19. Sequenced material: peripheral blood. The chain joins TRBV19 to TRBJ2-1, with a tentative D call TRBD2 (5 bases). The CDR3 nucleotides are TGTGCCTCCAGAGGGCAGCCCTACAATGAGCAGTTCTTC. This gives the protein CASRGQPYNEQFF.